The 20 T cell receptor beta chains below were found in one sample sequenced in a study of shared clonotypes between healthy human individuals. The naive CD8 fraction comprised CD45RO-negative cells positively selected for CCR7 and excluded terminally differentiated effector memory CD45RA+ cells. The protocol was immunoSEQ multiplex PCR, while the TCRdb copy is restricted to in-frame clones and leaves out a portion. The table shows around 2.1 million clones, with 85% to 95% occurring only once. Material for sequencing was naive CD8+ T cells from PBMCs. The receptor source for this set is a man younger than 35 in good health. Some clones in this sample may be carry-over from other donors' samples.

The chain uses TRBV7-9 and TRBJ2-3; D is unclear. There are 13 residues in the CDR3. V lost 5 bases, J lost 4 bases, and 10 bases lay in between. Germline V gene sequence: CDR1 SEHNR, CDR2 FQNEAQ (reference sequence). CDR3 in amino acids: CASSPALADTQYF. CDR3 DNA: TGTGCCAGCAGCCCAGCCCTGGCAGATACGCAGTATTTT.

This clone occurred once. The V gene is TRBV28, the J gene TRBJ2-7; no firm D call. Germline V CDR1 and CDR2: MDHEN, SYDVKM. V was shortened by 8 bases and J by 2 bases, with 7 bases between the two germline ends. The CDR3 is made up of 11 amino acids. Written as DNA, the CDR3 is TGTGCCAGCGGTCCGACCTACGAGCAGTACTTC. Amino acid sequence: CASGPTYEQYF.

The rearrangement uses TRBV11-1 and TRBJ1-5; D gene unclear. The germline CDR1 and CDR2 sequences are SGHAT and FQDESV (reference sequence). The CDR3 runs to 13 residues. The ends were cut back, 3 bases at V and 4 bases at J, with 7 bases in the middle. The CDR3 reads CASSLGTNQPQHF. CDR3 DNA: TGTGCCAGCAGCTTGGGTACGAATCAGCCCCAGCATTTT.

The chain has TRBV27 and TRBJ2-5, with 10 nucleotides matching TRBD1. From germline, CDR1 is MNHEY and CDR2 SMNVEV (reference sequence). V trimming: 6 bases; J trimming: 5 bases; junction bases outside the gene matches: 15. The CDR3 loop spans 17 amino acids. As DNA, the CDR3 is TGTGCCAGCAGCCGGGACAGGGGCCAACTGGAGAGGGAGACCCAGTACTTC. Translated: CASSRDRGQLERETQYF.

CDR3 in DNA: TGTGCCAGCACTCAGGGGTCTTCCTACAATGAGCAGTTCTTC. It codes for CASTQGSSYNEQFF. The genes are TRBV28 and TRBJ2-1; tentative D call: TRBD1 (6 bases). This CDR3 is 14 amino acids long. The V and J ends lost 7 bases and 1 base respectively, with 11 bases between them. Germline V gene lookup returns CDR1 MDHEN and CDR2 SYDVKM.

The chain uses TRBV7-6 and TRBJ2-2; TRBD2 aligns across 12 bases. The trim removed 5 bases at V and 4 bases at J, leaving 8 bases unmatched. Germline V gene sequence: CDR1 SGHVS, CDR2 FNYEAQ. The CDR3 loop spans 17 amino acids. The CDR3 here is CASSTSGLAGTTGELFF. The CDR3 region has the DNA TGTGCCAGCAGCACGTCTGGACTAGCGGGAACCACCGGGGAGCTGTTTTTT.

This sequence joins TRBV2 and TRBJ2-1, with 12 positions matching TRBD2. This CDR3 has 16 amino acids. Germline-derived CDR1 and CDR2 are SNHLY and FYNNEI. V dropped 4 bases and J dropped 3; count of bases not matched to a gene: 4. The CDR3 bases are TGTGCCAGCAGTGTGCGGACTAGCGGGATCTACAATGAGCAGTTCTTC. It yields the protein CASSVRTSGIYNEQFF.

This chain joins TRBV6-1 and TRBJ2-7; no clear D gene. This CDR3 contains 13 residues. From germline, CDR1 is MNHNS and CDR2 SASEGT. Trimming took off 0 bases at V and 2 bases at J, with 5 bases between the two ends. The CDR3 here is CASSEARTYEQYF. In DNA, the CDR3 is TGTGCCAGCAGTGAAGCCCGAACCTACGAGCAGTACTTC.

CDR3 DNA: TGTGCCAGCAGTGAATTGGGCGGTTCCTACAATGAGCAGTTCTTC. Protein sequence: CASSELGGSYNEQFF. V usage is TRBV2 and J usage is TRBJ2-1; D unclear. Germline CDR1 is SNHLY and CDR2 is FYNNEI. The CDR3 runs to 15 residues. Trimming removed 2 bases at V and 1 base at J, with 9 bases between.

The chain recombines TRBV2 with TRBJ1-5; D gene uncertain. V lost 6 bases, J lost 2 bases, and 11 bases lay in between. Per germline, CDR1 SNHLY and CDR2 FYNNEI. There are 14 residues in the CDR3. CDR3 region: CASSGWGGNQPQHF. The CDR3 DNA follows: TGTGCCAGCAGCGGTTGGGGTGGCAATCAGCCCCAGCATTTT.

The J gene is TRBJ1-5, the V gene TRBV28, with D unresolved. Germline lookup yields CDR1 MDHEN and CDR2 SYDVKM. The CDR3 is 17 amino acids. Trimming removed 3 bases at V and 0 bases at J, with 15 bases between. CDR3 loop: CASSFPFGEYSNQPQHF. For the CDR3, the DNA is TGTGCCAGCAGTTTTCCTTTTGGGGAGTATAGCAATCAGCCCCAGCATTTT.

V usage is TRBV6-5 and J usage is TRBJ1-5; a possible D gene is TRBD1 (6 bases). CDR3 length equals 15 residues. Trimming shortened V by 0 bases and J by 2 bases, and 8 bases separated the two germline ends. Looked up from germline, CDR1 is MNHEY and CDR2 is SVGAGI. This chain's CDR3 is CASSYSRQGNQPQHF. CDR3 DNA: TGTGCCAGCAGTTACTCGAGACAGGGCAATCAGCCCCAGCATTTT.

This clone was observed a single time. The rearrangement links TRBV5-6 to TRBJ2-7; D gene unclear. CDR1 is SGHDT, CDR2 YYEEEE, per germline. The CDR3 length is 15 residues. Between the trimmed V and J ends, which lost 2 bases and 2 bases, there was a span of 14 bases. The chain's CDR3 is CASSFGVGNPYEQYF. The CDR3 nucleotides are TGTGCCAGCAGCTTCGGAGTAGGGAACCCCTACGAGCAGTACTTC. The full variable domain, completed using reference TRBV5-6 and TRBJ2-7, is DAGVTQSPTHLIKTRGQQVTLRCSPKSGHDTVSWYQQALGQGPQFIFQYYEEEERQRGNFPDRFSGHQFPNYSSELNVNALLLGDSALYLCASSFGVGNPYEQYFGPGTRLTVT.

The V call is TRBV28, the J call TRBJ2-7; tentatively, D is TRBD2 (5 bases). The CDR3 is 14 amino acids. The germline V gene encodes CDR1 MDHEN and CDR2 SYDVKM. V lost 6 bases to trimming and J lost 6 bases, with 18 bases between them. In DNA, the CDR3 is TGTGCCAGCAGCCCCCCAGACTTGAGGGTCGAGCAGTACTTC. It codes for CASSPPDLRVEQYF.

This clone appeared a single time. The gene calls are TRBV5-6 and TRBJ2-7; D might be TRBD1 (5 bases). The CDR3 runs 17 residues. CDR1 is SGHDT, CDR2 YYEEEE, per germline. V dropped 1 base and J dropped 3 bases, with 20 bases sitting between them. This chain's CDR3 is CASSLIQAGQPIYEQYF. CDR3 bases: TGTGCCAGCAGCTTGATTCAGGCAGGGCAACCTATCTACGAGCAGTACTTC.

The V gene is TRBV27, the J gene TRBJ2-7; the D gene is possibly TRBD2 (6 bases). Deletions cut 3 bases from V and 3 bases from J, with 9 bases between. Per the germline V gene, CDR1 is MNHEY and CDR2 is SMNVEV (reference sequence). This CDR3 comprises 13 residues. This CDR3 is CASSLEGNYEQYF. The CDR3 DNA follows: TGTGCCAGCAGTTTGGAGGGGAACTACGAGCAGTACTTC.

On this clone itself: Other DNA sequences from this sample encode an identical CDR3 as well. The rearrangement uses TRBV6-1 and TRBJ2-1; 8 bases line up with TRBD1. The V and J ends lost 6 bases and 3 bases, in that order; junction bases with no gene match: 7. Germline V gene lookup returns CDR1 MNHNS and CDR2 SASEGT. This CDR3 has 15 residues. Here the CDR3 DNA reads TGTGCCAGCAGCGCCGACAGGGGACTCTACAATGAGCAGTTCTTC. It encodes CASSADRGLYNEQFF.

This clone was seen only once. V is TRBV2 and J is TRBJ2-3; TRBD1 might be the D (6 bases). Deletions cut 11 bases from V and 2 bases from J, with 11 bases between. Germline CDR1 is SNHLY and CDR2 is FYNNEI. The CDR3 spans 12 residues. In nucleotides, the CDR3 is TGTGCCCGCCGGGACATCACAGATACGCAGTATTTT. Protein sequence: CARRDITDTQYF.

The chain is built from TRBV7-9 and TRBJ1-4; 7 nucleotides line up with TRBD1. The V gene end was trimmed by 5 bases and the J gene end by 3 bases; junction bases not matched to a gene: 6. The CDR3 loop spans 15 amino acids. Germline CDR1 and CDR2: SEHNR and FQNEAQ (reference sequence). This CDR3 is CASSIPQGANEKLFF. The CDR3, as DNA: TGTGCCAGCAGCATACCCCAGGGGGCTAATGAAAAACTGTTTTTT. Full variable domain (rest looked up from reference TRBV7-9 and TRBJ1-4): DTGVSQNPRHKITKRGQNVTFRCDPISEHNRLYWYRQTLGQGPEFLTYFQNEAQLEKSRLLSDRFSAERPKGSFSTLEIQRTEQGDSAMYLCASSIPQGANEKLFFGSGTQLSVL.

This chain connects TRBV19 to TRBJ1-1; unclear D gene. This CDR3 is built from 14 residues. Germline assignment: CDR1 LNHDA and CDR2 SQIVND (reference sequence). V was trimmed by 6 bases and J by 3 bases, leaving 14 bases between them. In DNA, the CDR3 is TGTGCCAGTAGCCGACAACCTAGGGACACTGAAGCTTTCTTT. This translates into CASSRQPRDTEAFF.